These 12 T cell receptor beta chains share one sample of origin, sequenced in a study of blood T cell repertoires in COVID-19. TCRdb keeps only in-frame clones here, not all; method: immunoSEQ multiplex PCR. The profile shows about 110,000 clones, around 80% of them singletons. Input material: peripheral blood. The receptors come from a woman aged 70-85 years with acute or convalescent COVID-19.

The genes are TRBV9 and TRBJ2-1; D is uncertain. Germline V CDR1 and CDR2: SGDLS, YYNGEE. The CDR3 length is 15 residues. Trimming left V 0 bases short and J 0 bases short, with 7 bases between. In DNA form, the CDR3 reads TGTGCCAGCAGCGTAGTGGGCAGCTCCTACAATGAGCAGTTCTTC. Translating gives CASSVVGSSYNEQFF.

This clone was seen a single time. V usage is TRBV7-8 and J usage is TRBJ2-1; 12 bases are a match to TRBD2. V lost 5 bases, J lost 2 bases, and 1 base stayed unmatched. Per the germline V gene, CDR1 is SGHVS and CDR2 is FQNEAQ. The CDR3 runs 15 residues. The CDR3 here is CASSRLAGAYNEQFF. The CDR3 DNA reads TGTGCCAGCAGCCGACTAGCGGGGGCCTACAATGAGCAGTTCTTC.

V gene TRBV30 combines with J gene TRBJ2-5; weak D call: TRBD2 (6 bases). Germline V gene lookup returns CDR1 GTSNPN and CDR2 SVGIG (reference sequence). This CDR3 is built from 13 residues. V was pared by 7 bases and J by 2 bases, with 14 bases between. The CDR3 DNA is TGTGCCTCCTCCGCAGGGACTCAAGAGACCCAGTACTTC. Its protein product is CASSAGTQETQYF.

This sequence joins TRBV6-2 or TRBV6-3 and TRBJ2-3, with 12 bases matching TRBD2. CDR1 and CDR2 (germline): MNHEY, SVGEGT. Germline trimming cut 0 bases from V and 5 bases from J; bases unmatched to any gene: 3. The CDR3 is 16 residues long. The CDR3 coding sequence is TGTGCCAGCAGTTACTCGCTAGCGGGAGGGCGAGATACGCAGTATTTT. Protein product: CASSYSLAGGRDTQYF.

The rearrangement uses TRBV10-2 and TRBJ2-7, with 11 bases aligning to TRBD2. V gave up 0 bases and J gave up 3 bases; unmatched junction bases: 13. This CDR3 spans 19 amino acids. Germline V gene data show CDR1 as WSHSY and CDR2 as SAAADI. The CDR3 loop reads CASSESVLAGEPGIYEQYF. Written as DNA, the CDR3 is TGCGCCAGCAGTGAGTCCGTACTAGCGGGAGAACCGGGGATCTACGAGCAGTACTTC.

The chain is built from TRBV10-3 and TRBJ1-1, with TRBD1 identical over 8 bases. The CDR3 is 14 residues long. V shed 7 bases, J shed 1 base, and the junction held 5 bases outside the gene matches. Germline V gene lookup returns CDR1 ENHRY and CDR2 SYGVKD. CDR3 loop: CAINPGQENTEAFF. The CDR3 DNA follows: TGTGCCATCAACCCGGGACAGGAGAACACTGAAGCTTTCTTT.

V is TRBV5-1 and J is TRBJ2-7, with a tentative D call TRBD1 (6 bases). Per the germline V gene, CDR1 is SGHRS and CDR2 is YFSETQ. Trimming stripped 1 base from V and 0 bases from J, with 8 bases between. The CDR3 has 14 residues. The CDR3 sequence is CASSLTGSSYEQYF. The CDR3 DNA follows: TGCGCCAGCAGCTTGACAGGGAGCTCCTACGAGCAGTACTTC.

The CDR3 DNA follows: TGTGCCAGCAGTGATCCCTGGCAGGTCGGCAATCAGCCCCAGCATTTT. Amino acids: CASSDPWQVGNQPQHF. The gene calls are TRBV2 and TRBJ1-5, with no clear D. Germline CDR1 SNHLY, CDR2 FYNNEI. There are 16 residues in the CDR3. With 3 bases removed from V and 2 bases from J, the gap between germline ends came to 14 bases.

Turning to this clone: At the DNA level, this CDR3 is encoded by other sequences in the same sample as well. This chain connects TRBV5-1 to TRBJ1-1; 7 positions match TRBD1. This CDR3 spans 14 amino acids. V shed 4 bases, J shed 1 base, and the junction held 4 bases outside the gene matches. Germline V gene data show CDR1 as SGHRS and CDR2 as YFSETQ. The CDR3 bases are TGCGCCAGCAGCGAAGGGACAGCGAACACTGAAGCTTTCTTT. It encodes CASSEGTANTEAFF.

This rearrangement joins TRBV19 to TRBJ1-1; TRBD1 matches 10 bases. CDR3 length: 15 amino acids. Germline CDR1 is LNHDA and CDR2 is SQIVND (reference sequence). Trimming removed 4 bases from V and 1 base from J; junction bases left unmatched: 3. This chain's CDR3 is CASSRTGGSNTEAFF. The CDR3 nucleotides are TGTGCCAGTAGTAGGACAGGGGGGTCGAACACTGAAGCTTTCTTT.

The rearrangement joins TRBV19 to TRBJ1-1, with a weak D call TRBD1 (6 bases). This CDR3 comprises 13 residues. Between the trimmed V and J ends, which lost 6 bases and 0 bases, there was a span of 8 bases. Germline V gene lookup returns CDR1 LNHDA and CDR2 SQIVND (reference sequence). This CDR3 reads CASSRGLNTEAFF. CDR3 in DNA: TGTGCCAGTAGCAGGGGCCTGAACACTGAAGCTTTCTTT.

This chain joins TRBV7-7 and TRBJ1-3; 8 bases are shared with TRBD1. The CDR3 loop spans 16 amino acids. With 5 bases clipped from V and 0 bases from J, the junction kept 6 bases outside the gene matches. Germline loops: CDR1 SSHAT, CDR2 FNYEAQ (reference sequence). DNA of the CDR3: TGTGCCAGCAGCCCAGGGACAGGCGTCTCTGGAAACACCATATATTTT. Its protein product is CASSPGTGVSGNTIYF.